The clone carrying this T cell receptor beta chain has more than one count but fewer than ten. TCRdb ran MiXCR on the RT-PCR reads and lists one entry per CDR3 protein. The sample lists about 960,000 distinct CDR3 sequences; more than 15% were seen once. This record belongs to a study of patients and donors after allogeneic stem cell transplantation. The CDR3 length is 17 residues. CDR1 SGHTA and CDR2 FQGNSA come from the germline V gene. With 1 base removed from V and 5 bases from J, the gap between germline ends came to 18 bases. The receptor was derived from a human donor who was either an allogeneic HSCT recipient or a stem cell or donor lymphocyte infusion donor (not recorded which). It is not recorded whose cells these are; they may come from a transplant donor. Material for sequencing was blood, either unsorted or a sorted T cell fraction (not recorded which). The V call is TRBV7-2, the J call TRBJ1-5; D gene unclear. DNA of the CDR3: TGTGCCAGCAGCTTAGAGTCTTTGGCATTCGGGGATCAGCCCCAGCATTTT. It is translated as CASSLESLAFGDQPQHF.